This TCR beta chain was documented in a study of blood T cell repertoires in COVID-19. Study summary: The analysed material was cDNA or gDNA that came from T cells, B-cell-depleted T cells, or PBMCs.

Per the original data handling: Nucleated cell counts were estimated from reference gene primer amplification. Method: immunoSEQ multiplex PCR; TCRdb's copy keeps in-frame clones and lacks some. Clone size and the V and J calls come from that table; the DNA yielded D and trimming. The sample carries 45,000 to 50,000 clones, under 85% recorded once. V was pared by 0 bases and J by 4 bases, with 7 bases between. The germline CDR1 and CDR2 sequences are SGHRS and YFSETQ. The CDR3 extends over 13 amino acids. The material sequenced was peripheral blood. The V and J genes are TRBV5-1 and TRBJ2-5; no definite D call. This TCR was recovered from a man aged 60 to 69 with active COVID-19. The DNA for the CDR3 is TGCGCCAGCAGCTTGGCCCTAGGAGAGACCCAGTACTTC. Translating gives CASSLALGETQYF.